This T cell receptor (beta chain) originates from a study of control samples from healthy donors and cancer patients. V was pared by 4 bases and J by 10 bases, with 8 bases between. The CDR3 length is 11 residues. Per germline, CDR1 MGHDK and CDR2 SYGVNS. Sequenced by immunoSEQ multiplex PCR; TCRdb stores in-frame clones only, minus some. The profile shows 130,000 or so clones, around 92% of them singletons. The sequence came from a man aged 50 or older in good health. The chain links TRBV25-1 to TRBJ2-1; D remains ambiguous. Sequencing was carried out using blood. The CDR3, as DNA: TGTGCCAGCAGTGGGGGTGGAGAGCAGTTCTTC. As protein: CASSGGGEQFF.